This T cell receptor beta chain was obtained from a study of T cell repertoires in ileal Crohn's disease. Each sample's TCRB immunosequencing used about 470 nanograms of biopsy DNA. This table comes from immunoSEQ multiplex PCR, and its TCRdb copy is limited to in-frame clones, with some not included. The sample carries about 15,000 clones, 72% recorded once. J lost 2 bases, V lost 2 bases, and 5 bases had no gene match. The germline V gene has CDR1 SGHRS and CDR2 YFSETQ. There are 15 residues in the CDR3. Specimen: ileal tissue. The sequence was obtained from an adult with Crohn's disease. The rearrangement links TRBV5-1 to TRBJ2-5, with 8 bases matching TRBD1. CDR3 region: CASSFDRGGQETQYF. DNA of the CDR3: TGCGCCAGCAGCTTCGACAGGGGAGGTCAAGAGACCCAGTACTTC.